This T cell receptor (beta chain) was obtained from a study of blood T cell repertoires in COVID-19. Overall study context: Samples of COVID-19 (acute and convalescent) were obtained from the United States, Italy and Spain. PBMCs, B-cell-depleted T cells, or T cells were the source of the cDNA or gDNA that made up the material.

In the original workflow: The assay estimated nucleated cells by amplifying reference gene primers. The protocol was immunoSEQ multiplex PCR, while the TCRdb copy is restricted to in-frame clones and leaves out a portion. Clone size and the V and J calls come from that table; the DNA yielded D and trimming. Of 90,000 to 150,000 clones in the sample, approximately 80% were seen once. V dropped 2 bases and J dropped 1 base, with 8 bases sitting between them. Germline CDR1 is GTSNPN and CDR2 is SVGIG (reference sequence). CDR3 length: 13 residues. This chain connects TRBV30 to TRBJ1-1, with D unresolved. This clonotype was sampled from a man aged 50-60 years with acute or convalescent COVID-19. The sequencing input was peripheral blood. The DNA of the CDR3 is TGTGCCTGGAGTAGAGAGCGGAACACTGAAGCTTTCTTT. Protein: CAWSRERNTEAFF. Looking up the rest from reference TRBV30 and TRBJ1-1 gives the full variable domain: SQTIHQWPATLVQPVGSPLSLECTVEGTSNPNLYWYRQAAGRGLQLLFYSVGIGQISSEVPQNLSASRPQDRQFILSSKKLLLSDSGFYLCAWSRERNTEAFFGQGTRLTVV.